The T cell receptor beta chain under discussion was sequenced for a study of cytomegalovirus exposure and HLA in healthy donors. The CDR3 has 15 amino acids. The germline V gene encodes CDR1 MNHNS and CDR2 SASEGT. V shed 7 bases, J shed 0 bases, and the junction held 8 bases outside the gene matches. Researchers ran the PCR with 60 Vbeta and 13 Jbeta primers. Libraries were prepared by immunoSEQ multiplex PCR; TCRdb keeps only in-frame clonotypes and omits some of them. The sample has about 170,000 clones; roughly four fifths are singletons. The TCR sequence derives from a woman aged 25 to 45 in good health and CMV-seropositive. The sequencing input was PBMCs. The chain couples TRBV6-1 to TRBJ1-1, with 7 positions matching TRBD1. The CDR3 reads CASTQTGTVNTEAFF. CDR3 nucleotide sequence: TGTGCCAGCACCCAGACCGGGACAGTGAACACTGAAGCTTTCTTT.